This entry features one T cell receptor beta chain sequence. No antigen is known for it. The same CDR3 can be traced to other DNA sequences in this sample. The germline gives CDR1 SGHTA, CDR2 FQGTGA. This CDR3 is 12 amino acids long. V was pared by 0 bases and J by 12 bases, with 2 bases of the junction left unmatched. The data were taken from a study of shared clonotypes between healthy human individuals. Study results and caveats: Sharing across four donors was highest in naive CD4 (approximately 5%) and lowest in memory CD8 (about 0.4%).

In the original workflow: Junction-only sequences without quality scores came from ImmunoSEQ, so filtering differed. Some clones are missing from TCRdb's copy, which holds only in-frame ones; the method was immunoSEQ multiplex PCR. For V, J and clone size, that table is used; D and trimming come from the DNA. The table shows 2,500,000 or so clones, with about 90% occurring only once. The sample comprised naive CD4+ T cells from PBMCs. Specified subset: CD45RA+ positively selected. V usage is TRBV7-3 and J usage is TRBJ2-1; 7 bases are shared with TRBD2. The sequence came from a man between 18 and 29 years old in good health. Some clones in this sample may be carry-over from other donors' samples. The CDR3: CASSLTGTTQFF. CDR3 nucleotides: TGTGCCAGCAGCTTAACCGGGACTACGCAGTTCTTC. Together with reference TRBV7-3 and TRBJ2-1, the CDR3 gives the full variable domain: GAGVSQTPSNKVTEKGKYVELRCDPISGHTALYWYRQSLGQGPEFLIYFQGTGAADDSGLPNDRFFAVRPEGSVSTLKIQRTERGDSAVYLCASSLTGTTQFFGPGTRLTVL.